This T cell receptor beta chain was obtained from a study of cytomegalovirus exposure and HLA in healthy donors. Overall study findings and caveats: Rarity characterized most TCR sequences, yet some public TCRs appeared in many donors.

Assay used: immunoSEQ multiplex PCR; TCRdb lists only in-frame clones, some missing. The data contain 150,000 to 200,000 clones, 80% to 85% of them singletons. J was trimmed by 2 bases and V by 5 bases; bases with no gene match: 3. The germline V gene has CDR1 SGHNT and CDR2 YENEEA. This CDR3 has 13 residues. To note about this clone: Its antigen remains unknown.

The donors were members of the approximately 130-subject validation cohort (separate from the roughly 680-subject first cohort). The receptor's source is a woman in her 30s in good health and CMV-seronegative. Sequenced: PBMCs. The V and J genes are TRBV11-3 and TRBJ2-7; 7 bases fit TRBD1. CDR3 in amino acids: CASSEGQTYEQYF. CDR3 in DNA: TGTGCCAGCAGCGAGGGACAGACCTACGAGCAGTACTTC.